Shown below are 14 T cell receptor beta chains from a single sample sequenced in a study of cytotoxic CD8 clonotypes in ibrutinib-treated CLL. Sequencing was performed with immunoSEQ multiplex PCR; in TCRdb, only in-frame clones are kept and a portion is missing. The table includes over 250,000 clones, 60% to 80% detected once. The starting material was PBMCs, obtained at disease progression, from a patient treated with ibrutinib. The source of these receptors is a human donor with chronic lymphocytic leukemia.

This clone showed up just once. The CDR3 loop reads CASSPRRDSVNQPQHF. CDR3 DNA sequence: TGTGCCAGCTCACCAAGACGGGACTCTGTAAATCAGCCCCAGCATTTT. The gene calls are TRBV18 and TRBJ1-5; D possibly corresponds to TRBD1 (5 bases). The length of the CDR3 is 16 residues. V was pared by 2 bases and J by 4 bases, with 15 bases between. Germline V CDR1 and CDR2: KGHSH, LQKENI.

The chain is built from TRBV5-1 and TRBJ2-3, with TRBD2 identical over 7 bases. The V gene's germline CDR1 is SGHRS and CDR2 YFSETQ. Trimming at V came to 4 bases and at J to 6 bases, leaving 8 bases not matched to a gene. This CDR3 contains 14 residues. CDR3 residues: CASSPGLPQDTQYF. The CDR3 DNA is TGCGCCAGCAGCCCGGGACTACCCCAGGATACGCAGTATTTT.

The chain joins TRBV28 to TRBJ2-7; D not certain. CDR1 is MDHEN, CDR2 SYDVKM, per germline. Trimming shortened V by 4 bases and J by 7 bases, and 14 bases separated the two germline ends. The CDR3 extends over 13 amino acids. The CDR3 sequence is CASSYDTPGEQYF. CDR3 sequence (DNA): TGTGCCAGCAGTTACGACACCCCTGGGGAGCAGTACTTC.

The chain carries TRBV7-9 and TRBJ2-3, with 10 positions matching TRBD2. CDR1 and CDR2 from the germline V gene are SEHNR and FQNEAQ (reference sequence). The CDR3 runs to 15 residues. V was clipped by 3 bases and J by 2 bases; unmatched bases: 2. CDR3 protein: CASSLGLAITDTQYF. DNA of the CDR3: TGTGCCAGCAGCTTGGGACTAGCGATCACAGATACGCAGTATTTT.

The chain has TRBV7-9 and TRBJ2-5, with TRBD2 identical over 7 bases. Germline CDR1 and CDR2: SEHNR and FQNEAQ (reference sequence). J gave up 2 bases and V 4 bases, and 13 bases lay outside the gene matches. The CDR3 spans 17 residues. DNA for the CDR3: TGTGCCAGCAGCTCGAAGCGGGGACGGTCAAATCAAGAGACCCAGTACTTC. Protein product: CASSSKRGRSNQETQYF.

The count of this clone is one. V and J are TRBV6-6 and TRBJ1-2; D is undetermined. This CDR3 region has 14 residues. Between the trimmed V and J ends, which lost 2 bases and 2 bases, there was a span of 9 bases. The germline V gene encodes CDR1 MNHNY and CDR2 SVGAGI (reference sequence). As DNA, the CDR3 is TGTGCCAGCAGTTACCTGACGCCGAACTATGGCTACACCTTC. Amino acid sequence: CASSYLTPNYGYTF.

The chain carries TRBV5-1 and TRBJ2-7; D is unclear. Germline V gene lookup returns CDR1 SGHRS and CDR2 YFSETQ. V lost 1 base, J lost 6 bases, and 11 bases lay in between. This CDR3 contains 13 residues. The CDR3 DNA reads TGCGCCAGCAGCTTGTCTCCTTTGGGCGAGCAGTACTTC. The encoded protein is CASSLSPLGEQYF.

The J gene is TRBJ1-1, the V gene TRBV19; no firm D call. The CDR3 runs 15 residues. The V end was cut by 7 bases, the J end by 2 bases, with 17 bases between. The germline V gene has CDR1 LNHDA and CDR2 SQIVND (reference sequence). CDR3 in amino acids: CASTASGPFNTEAFF. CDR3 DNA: TGTGCCAGTACCGCTAGTGGGCCTTTTAACACTGAAGCTTTCTTT.

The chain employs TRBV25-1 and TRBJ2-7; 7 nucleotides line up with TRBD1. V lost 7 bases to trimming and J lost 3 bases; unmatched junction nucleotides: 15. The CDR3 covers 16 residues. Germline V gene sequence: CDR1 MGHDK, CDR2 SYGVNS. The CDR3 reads CASKTGWGHIIYEQYF. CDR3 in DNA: TGTGCCAGCAAGACAGGGTGGGGACACATCATCTACGAGCAGTACTTC.

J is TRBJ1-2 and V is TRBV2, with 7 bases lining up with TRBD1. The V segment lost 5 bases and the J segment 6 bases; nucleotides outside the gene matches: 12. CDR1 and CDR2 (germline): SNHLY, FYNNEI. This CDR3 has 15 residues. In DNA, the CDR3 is TGTGCCAGCAGTAGATTTTATGAAGGGGGCAATGGCTACACCTTC. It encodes CASSRFYEGGNGYTF.

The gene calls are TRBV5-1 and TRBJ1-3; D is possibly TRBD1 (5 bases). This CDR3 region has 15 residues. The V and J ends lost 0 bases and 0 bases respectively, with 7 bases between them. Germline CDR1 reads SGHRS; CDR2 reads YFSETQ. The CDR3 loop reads CASSLEGSSGNTIYF. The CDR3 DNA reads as TGCGCCAGCAGCTTGGAGGGGTCCTCTGGAAACACCATATATTTT.

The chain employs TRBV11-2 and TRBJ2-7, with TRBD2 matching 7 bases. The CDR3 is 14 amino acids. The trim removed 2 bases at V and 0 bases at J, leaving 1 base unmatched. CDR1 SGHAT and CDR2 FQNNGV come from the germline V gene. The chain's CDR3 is CASSLSGNSYEQYF. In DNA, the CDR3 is TGTGCCAGCAGCTTAAGCGGGAACTCCTACGAGCAGTACTTC.

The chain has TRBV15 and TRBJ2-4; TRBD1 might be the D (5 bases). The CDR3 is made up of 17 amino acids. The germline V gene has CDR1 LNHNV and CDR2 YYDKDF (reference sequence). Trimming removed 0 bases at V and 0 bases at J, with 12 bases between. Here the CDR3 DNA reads TGTGCCACCAGCAGAGACCTACGACAGCTAGCCAAAAACATTCAGTACTTC. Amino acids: CATSRDLRQLAKNIQYF.

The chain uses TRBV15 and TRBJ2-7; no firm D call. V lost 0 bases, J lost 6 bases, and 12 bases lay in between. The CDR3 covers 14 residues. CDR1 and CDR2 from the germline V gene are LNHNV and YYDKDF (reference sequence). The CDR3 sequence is CATSRDLGSREQYF. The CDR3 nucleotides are TGTGCCACCAGCAGAGATCTGGGCAGTCGCGAGCAGTACTTC.